This T cell receptor (beta chain) originates from a study of blood T cell repertoires in COVID-19. Turning to the study itself: From the United States, Italy and Spain came samples of acute and convalescent COVID-19.

V gave up 3 bases and J gave up 0 bases, with 11 bases separating them. Per germline, CDR1 SGHNT and CDR2 YYREEE (reference sequence). The CDR3 has 15 residues. Measured with immunoSEQ multiplex PCR; TCRdb has only the in-frame clones, and not every one. The sample includes around 100,000 clones, approximately 90% of them seen just once. The origin of this receptor is a man aged 50 or older in a cohort sampled during active COVID-19. Sequencing used peripheral blood. J is TRBJ2-3 and V is TRBV5-4, with unresolved D. The CDR3 reads CASSSPAESTDTQYF. The CDR3, as DNA: TGTGCCAGCAGCTCCCCGGCGGAGAGCACAGATACGCAGTATTTT.